One T cell receptor (beta chain) is described in this entry. Every sample gave at least 5 micrograms of total RNA when it was extracted. Through a sample-barcoded 5' primer and a J-beta primer mix, a second PCR was run for about 6 to 11 cycles. Template switching added a 12-random-nucleotide identifier to every cDNA molecule. TCRdb itself ran the 5' RACE reads through MiXCR, one entry per CDR3 protein. The sample consists of more than 1,400,000 distinct CDR3 sequences, around two fifths of them appearing once. These data are taken from a study of blood T cells in healthy people across ages. This clonotype originated in a woman aged 18-30 years in good health. Material: blood.

CDR3 residues: CASRYRKPATNTEAFF. The CDR3 DNA follows: TGTGCCAGCAGATACAGGAAACCTGCAACGAACACTGAAGCTTTCTTT. This chain uses TRBV9 with TRBJ1-1, with a weak D call TRBD1 (5 bases). Germline CDR1 SGDLS, CDR2 YYNGEE. Trimming took 5 bases from V and 1 from J, leaving 18 bases between them. The CDR3 sequence is 16 residues long.